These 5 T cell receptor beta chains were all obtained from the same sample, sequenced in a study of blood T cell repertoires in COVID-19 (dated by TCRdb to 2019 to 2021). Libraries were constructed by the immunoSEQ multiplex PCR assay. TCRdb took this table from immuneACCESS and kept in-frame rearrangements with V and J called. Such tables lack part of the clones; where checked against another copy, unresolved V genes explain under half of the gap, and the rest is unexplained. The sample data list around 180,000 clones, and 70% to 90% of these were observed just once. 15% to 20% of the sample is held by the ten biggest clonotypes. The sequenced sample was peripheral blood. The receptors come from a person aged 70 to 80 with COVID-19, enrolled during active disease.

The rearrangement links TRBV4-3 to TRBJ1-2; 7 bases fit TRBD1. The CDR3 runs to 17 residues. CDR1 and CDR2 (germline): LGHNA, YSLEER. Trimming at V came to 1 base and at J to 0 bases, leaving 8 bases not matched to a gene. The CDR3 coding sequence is TGCGCCAGCAGCCAAGCGGGGGACAGCCGATCTAACTATGGCTACACCTTC. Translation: CASSQAGDSRSNYGYTF.

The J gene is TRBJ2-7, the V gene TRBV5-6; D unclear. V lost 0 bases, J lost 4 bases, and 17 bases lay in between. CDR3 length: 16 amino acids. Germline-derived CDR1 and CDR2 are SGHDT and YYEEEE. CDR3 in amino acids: CASSLASAAGAYEQYF. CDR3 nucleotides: TGTGCCAGCAGCTTGGCCTCAGCCGCCGGAGCTTACGAGCAGTACTTC.

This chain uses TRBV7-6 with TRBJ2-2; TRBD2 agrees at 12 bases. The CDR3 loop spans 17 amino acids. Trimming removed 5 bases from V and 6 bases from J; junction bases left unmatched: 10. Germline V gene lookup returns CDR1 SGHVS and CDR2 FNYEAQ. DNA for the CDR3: TGTGCCAGCAGCCCGTTACTAGCGGGGGGTCGGGCCGGGGAGCTGTTTTTT. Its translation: CASSPLLAGGRAGELFF.

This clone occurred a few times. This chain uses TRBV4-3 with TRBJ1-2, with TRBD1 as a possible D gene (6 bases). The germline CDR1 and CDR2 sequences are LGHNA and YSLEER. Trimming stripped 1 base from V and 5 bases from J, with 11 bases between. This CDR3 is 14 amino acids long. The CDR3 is CASSQADSRYGYTF. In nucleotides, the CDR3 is TGCGCCAGCAGCCAAGCGGACAGCCGTTATGGCTACACCTTC.

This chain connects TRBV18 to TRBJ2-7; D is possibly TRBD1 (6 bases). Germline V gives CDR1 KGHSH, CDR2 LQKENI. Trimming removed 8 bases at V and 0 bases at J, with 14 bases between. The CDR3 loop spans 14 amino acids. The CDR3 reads CASAEDRDSYEQYF. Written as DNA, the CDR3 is TGTGCCAGCGCCGAGGACAGAGACTCCTACGAGCAGTACTTC.